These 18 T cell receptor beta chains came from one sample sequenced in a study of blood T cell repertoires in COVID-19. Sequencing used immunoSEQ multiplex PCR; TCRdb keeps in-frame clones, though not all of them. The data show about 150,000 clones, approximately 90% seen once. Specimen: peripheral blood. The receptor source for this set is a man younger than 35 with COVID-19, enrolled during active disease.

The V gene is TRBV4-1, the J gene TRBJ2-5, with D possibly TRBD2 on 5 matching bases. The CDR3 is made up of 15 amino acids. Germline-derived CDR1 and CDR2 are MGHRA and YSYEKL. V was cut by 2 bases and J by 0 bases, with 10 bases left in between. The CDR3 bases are TGCGCCAGCAGCCAACGGGTGCGGGACCAAGAGACCCAGTACTTC. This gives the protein CASSQRVRDQETQYF.

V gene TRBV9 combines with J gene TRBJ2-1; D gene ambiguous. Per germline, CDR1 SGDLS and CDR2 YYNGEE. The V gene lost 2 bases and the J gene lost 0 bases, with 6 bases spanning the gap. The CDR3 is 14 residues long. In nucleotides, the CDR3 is TGTGCCAGCAGCGTGTTTAGCTCCTACAATGAGCAGTTCTTC. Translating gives CASSVFSSYNEQFF.

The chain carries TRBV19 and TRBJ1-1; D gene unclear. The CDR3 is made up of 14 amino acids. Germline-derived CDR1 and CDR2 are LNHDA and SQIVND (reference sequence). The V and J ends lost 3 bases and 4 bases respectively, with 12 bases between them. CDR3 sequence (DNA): TGTGCCAGTAGTATCGGTCTAGTCGGCACTGAAGCTTTCTTT. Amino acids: CASSIGLVGTEAFF.

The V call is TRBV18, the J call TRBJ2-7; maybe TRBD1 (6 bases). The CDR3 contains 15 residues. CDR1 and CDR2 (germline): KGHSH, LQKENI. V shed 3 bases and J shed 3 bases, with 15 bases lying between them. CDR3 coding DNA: TGTGCCAGCTCACCGGATCCACAGGGTTTCTACGAGCAGTACTTC. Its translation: CASSPDPQGFYEQYF.

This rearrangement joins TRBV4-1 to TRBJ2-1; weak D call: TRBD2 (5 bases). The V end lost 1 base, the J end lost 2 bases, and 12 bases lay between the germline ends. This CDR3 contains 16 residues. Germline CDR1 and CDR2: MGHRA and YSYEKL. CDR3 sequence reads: CASSQVMRATYNEQFF. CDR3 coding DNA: TGCGCCAGCAGCCAAGTTATGCGGGCCACCTACAATGAGCAGTTCTTC.

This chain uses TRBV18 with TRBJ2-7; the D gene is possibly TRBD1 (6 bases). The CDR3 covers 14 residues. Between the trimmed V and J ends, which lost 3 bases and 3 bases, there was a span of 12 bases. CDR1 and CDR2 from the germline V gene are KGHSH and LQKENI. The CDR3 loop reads CASSPGQLIYEQYF. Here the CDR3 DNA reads TGTGCCAGCTCACCCGGACAGCTGATCTACGAGCAGTACTTC.

This chain's CDR3 is CASREGYSREQYF. CDR3 bases: TGTGCCAGCAGGGAGGGATATTCGAGGGAGCAGTACTTC. This chain connects TRBV6-5 to TRBJ2-7, with TRBD2 as a possible D gene (6 bases). CDR1 and CDR2 from the germline V gene are MNHEY and SVGAGI. The germline V and J ends were trimmed by 6 bases and 7 bases, with 16 bases remaining between them. This CDR3 is built from 13 residues.

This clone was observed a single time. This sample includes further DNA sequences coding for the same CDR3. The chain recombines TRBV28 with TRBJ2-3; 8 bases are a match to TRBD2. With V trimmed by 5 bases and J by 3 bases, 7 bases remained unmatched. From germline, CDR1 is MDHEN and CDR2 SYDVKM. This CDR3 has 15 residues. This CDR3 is CASSLLAGGTDTQYF. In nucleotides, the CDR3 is TGTGCCAGCAGTCTGCTGGCGGGAGGTACAGATACGCAGTATTTT.

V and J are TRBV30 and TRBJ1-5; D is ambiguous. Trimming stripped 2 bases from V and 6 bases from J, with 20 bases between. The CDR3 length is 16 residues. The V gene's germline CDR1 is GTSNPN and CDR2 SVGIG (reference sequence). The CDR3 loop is CAWSLKTRPLIQPQHF. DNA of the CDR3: TGTGCCTGGAGTCTTAAGACAAGGCCTCTTATTCAGCCCCAGCATTTT.

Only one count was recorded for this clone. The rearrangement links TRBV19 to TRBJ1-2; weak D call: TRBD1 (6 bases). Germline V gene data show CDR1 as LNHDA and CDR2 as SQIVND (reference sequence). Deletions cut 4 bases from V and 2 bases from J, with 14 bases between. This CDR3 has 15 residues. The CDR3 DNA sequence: TGTGCCAGTAGTACCGGACAGCCGTCCAACTATGGCTACACCTTC. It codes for CASSTGQPSNYGYTF.

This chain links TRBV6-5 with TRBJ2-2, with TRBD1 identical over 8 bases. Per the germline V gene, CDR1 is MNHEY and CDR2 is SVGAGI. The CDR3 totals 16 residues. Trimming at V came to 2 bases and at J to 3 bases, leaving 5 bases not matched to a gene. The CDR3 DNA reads TGTGCCAGCAGTTACCCGACAGGGGACCACACCGGGGAGCTGTTTTTT. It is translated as CASSYPTGDHTGELFF.

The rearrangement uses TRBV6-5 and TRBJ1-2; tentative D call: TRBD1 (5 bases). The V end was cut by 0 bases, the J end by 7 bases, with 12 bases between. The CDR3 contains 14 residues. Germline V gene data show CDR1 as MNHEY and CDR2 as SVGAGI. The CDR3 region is CASSYSSLRAGYTF. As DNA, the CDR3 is TGTGCCAGCAGTTACTCGTCCCTCAGGGCTGGCTACACCTTC.

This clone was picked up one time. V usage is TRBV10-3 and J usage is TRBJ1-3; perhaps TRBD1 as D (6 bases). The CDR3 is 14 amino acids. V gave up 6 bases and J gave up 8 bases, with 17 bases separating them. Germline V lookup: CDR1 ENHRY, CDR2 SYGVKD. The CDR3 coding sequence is TGTGCCATCAGCAGGCAGGGACATTCGGACACCATATATTTT. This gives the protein CAISRQGHSDTIYF.

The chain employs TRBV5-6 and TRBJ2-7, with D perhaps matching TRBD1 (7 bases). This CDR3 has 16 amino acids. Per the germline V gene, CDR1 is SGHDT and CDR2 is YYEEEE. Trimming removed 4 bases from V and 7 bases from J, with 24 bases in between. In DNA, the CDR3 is TGTGCCAGCAGCATTTCAGTGGAGGGCAGGGGGAGTGAGCAGTACTTC. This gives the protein CASSISVEGRGSEQYF.

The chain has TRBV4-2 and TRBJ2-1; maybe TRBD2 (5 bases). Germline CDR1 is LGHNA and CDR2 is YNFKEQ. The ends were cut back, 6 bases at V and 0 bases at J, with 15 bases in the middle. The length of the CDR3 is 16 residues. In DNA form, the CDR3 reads TGTGCCAGCAGTCGCGAGGGAGCTCGCTCCTACAATGAGCAGTTCTTC. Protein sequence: CASSREGARSYNEQFF.

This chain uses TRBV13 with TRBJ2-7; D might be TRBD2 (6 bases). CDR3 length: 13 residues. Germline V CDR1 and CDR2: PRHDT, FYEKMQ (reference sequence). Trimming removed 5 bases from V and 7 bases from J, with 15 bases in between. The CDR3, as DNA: TGTGCCAGCAGCCCCCAGAGGGCGGGAGAGCAGTACTTC. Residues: CASSPQRAGEQYF.

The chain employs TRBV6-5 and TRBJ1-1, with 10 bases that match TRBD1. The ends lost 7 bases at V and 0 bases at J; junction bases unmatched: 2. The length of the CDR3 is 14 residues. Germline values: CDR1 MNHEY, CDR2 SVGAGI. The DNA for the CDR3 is TGTGCCAGCATAGACAGGGGGCTGAACACTGAAGCTTTCTTT. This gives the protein CASIDRGLNTEAFF.

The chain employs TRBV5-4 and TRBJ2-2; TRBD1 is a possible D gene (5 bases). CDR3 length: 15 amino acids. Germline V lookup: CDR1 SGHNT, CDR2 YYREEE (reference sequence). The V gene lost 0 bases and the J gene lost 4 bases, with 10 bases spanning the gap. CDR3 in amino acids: CASSLADRGTGELFF. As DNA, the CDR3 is TGTGCCAGCAGCTTGGCTGACAGAGGCACCGGGGAGCTGTTTTTT.